The entry that follows covers one T cell receptor (beta chain) sequence. This clone's antigen is unknown. No per-base quality is available; no much larger clone lies one base away. The entire isolated RNA was reverse transcribed using the High Capacity cDNA Reverse Transcription Kit, and thus expressed TCRB transcripts were sequenced. Naive, central memory and regulatory T cell samples underwent deep immunoSEQ sequencing, averaging around 4 million total reads per sample. Sorted cells were lysed in RLT buffer, and RNA was extracted using DNase-treated RNeasy Micro or Mini kits according to cell number. To prevent cross-contamination, each cell subset was processed individually, whereas patient and healthy donor samples were processed jointly. TCRB sequences were amplified from cDNA with the immunoSEQ multiplex PCR, producing 87-bp fragments spanning the CDR3 region. The amplicons were sequenced using the Illumina HiSeq platform. From the authors' description of their analysis: PCR bias was corrected computationally using synthetic template baselines, and reads within Hamming distance 2 were collapsed, with unmergeable singletons discarded. By aligning reads against IMGT, V, D and J genes, CDR3 length, and insertions or deletions at six rearrangement sites were assigned. Clonotype counts were normalized to sorted cell number within each subset before computing true diversity and Gini coefficients with the tcR R package. Repertoire sharing was quantified using the overlap coefficient calculated on TCRB nucleotide sequences. As a proxy for the pre-selection repertoire, out-of-frame TCRB sequences from naive cells were analyzed. Not all clones reach the TCRdb copy of this immuneACCESS table, which keeps in-frame sequences only. Checked studies attribute under half of the gap to unresolved V genes and leave the rest unexplained. V and J calls and clone size are those listed in that table; D and trimming were worked out from the DNA. In all, the sample holds about 650,000 clones, and around 12% of those were seen once. In total, the top ten clones hold around 0.12% of the sample.

The data were obtained in a study of beta chain features in type 1 diabetes (dated by TCRdb to the late 2010s). Some background on the complete study: Patients and healthy donors did not differ in mean age, gender distribution, total cell number or subset yield. A total of about 100,000,000 sorted cells were examined across all samples, and RNA yield correlated strongly with the number of cells per subset. In the study, recently diagnosed type 1 diabetes patients and matched healthy donors were compared on the TCRB repertoires of their sorted circulating CD4+ T cell subsets. Naive and central memory subsets were obtained from all 30 or so donors, but regulatory and stem cell-like memory subsets were isolated from only 8 patients and roughly 8 healthy donors. Study-level results and caveats: Because the HLA sub-analyses included only small numbers of individuals, any influence of HLA type on TCRB rearrangement was left unresolved. Type 1 diabetes patients showed a moderate but significant shortening of TCRB CDR3 length in all four CD4+ subsets. Because cDNA was sequenced instead of genomic DNA, highly expressing activated cells could be over-represented, though the groups showed no difference in activation or CD3 levels. Shorter templates might be favored by PCR, yet because patient and control samples were amplified and corrected together, any such skew would affect both groups equally. At VDJ recombination sites, type 1 diabetes patients had fewer insertions and more deleted nucleotides, which implies abnormalities in thymic rearrangement. Naive, central memory and regulatory TCRB repertoires appeared to be more similar among patients than among healthy donors.

From each donor, a single peripheral blood sample of approximately 120 mL on average was drawn into heparinised tubes. A BD FACSAria II and a panel including CD45RO, CCR7, CD25, CD127, CD95 and CD27 were used to sort naive, central memory, regulatory and stem cell-like memory CD4+ T cells. A purity above 95% was achieved for all sorted populations. Right away, PBMCs were isolated by Lymphoprep density gradient centrifugation and were stained directly, with no culture step. So that batch effects would be minimized, each experiment stained and sorted samples in pairs, pairing one healthy donor with one patient. CDR1 and CDR2 are drawn from the germline V gene: SGDLS, YYNGEE. Relative to germline, V is 3 bases shorter and J is 7 bases shorter, with 11 bases between their ends. Including the terminal cysteine and phenylalanine, the CDR3 comprises 14 residues. Only the CDR3 region is kept as DNA, spanning 42 bases read in frame from base 1.

This clonotype was sampled from a man under 40 with type 1 diabetes. The chain is encoded by TRBV9 joined to TRBJ1-6; TRBD1 is perhaps the D gene, given 6 matching bases. Sequencing input: naive CD4+ T cells from blood. This specimen's cell subset or site label, interpreted: true naive CD4+ T cells. The DNA is TGTGCCAGCAGCGCGGACAGTATGAATTCACCCCTCCACTTT. It codes for CASSADSMNSPLHF.